This T cell receptor (beta chain) is from a study of cytomegalovirus exposure and HLA in healthy donors. Study-wide background: Falling in the Caucasian-associated ancestry cluster were 81% of 300 to 500 genotyped donors. Regarding the study as a whole: Analyses of presence/absence relied on an assumption of roughly uniform sequencing depth across donors.

V lost 3 bases to trimming and J lost 2 bases, with 16 bases between them. The CDR3 length is 16 residues. Germline CDR1 reads MNHNS; CDR2 reads SASEGT. With 60 Vbeta and 13 Jbeta primers, the PCR was carried out. Produced via immunoSEQ multiplex PCR; TCRdb's table is partial and in-frame only. This table has about 93,000 clones, around 78% appearing once. As for this clone: What it binds is not known.

This chain connects TRBV6-1 to TRBJ1-2; D unclear. This clonotype was sampled from a man younger than 40 in good health and CMV-seronegative. The sequenced sample consisted of PBMCs. CDR3 nucleotide sequence: TGTGCCAGCAGTGACTATTTGCTGGGCCTCAACTATGGCTACACCTTC. It is translated as CASSDYLLGLNYGYTF.